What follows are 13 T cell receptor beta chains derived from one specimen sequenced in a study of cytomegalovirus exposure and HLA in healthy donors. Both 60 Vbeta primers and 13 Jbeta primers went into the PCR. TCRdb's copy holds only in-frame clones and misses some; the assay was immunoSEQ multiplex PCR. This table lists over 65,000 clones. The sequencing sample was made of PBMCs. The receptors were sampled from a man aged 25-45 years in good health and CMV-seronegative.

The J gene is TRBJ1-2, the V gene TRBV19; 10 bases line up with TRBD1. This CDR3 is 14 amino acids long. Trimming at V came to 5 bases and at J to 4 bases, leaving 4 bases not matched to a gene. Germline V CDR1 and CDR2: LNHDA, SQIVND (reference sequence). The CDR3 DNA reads TGTGCCAGTAGTTGGGACAGGGGACTCTATGGCTACACCTTC. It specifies CASSWDRGLYGYTF.

This CDR3 is CASSTRRQGRNQPQHF. In nucleotides, the CDR3 is TGTGCCAGCAGCACTCGCCGGCAGGGCCGCAATCAGCCCCAGCATTTT. The chain is built from TRBV5-6 and TRBJ1-5, with a weak D call TRBD1 (5 bases). V was shortened by 4 bases and J by 2 bases, with 16 bases between the two germline ends. The CDR3 loop spans 16 amino acids. Germline V gene data show CDR1 as SGHDT and CDR2 as YYEEEE.

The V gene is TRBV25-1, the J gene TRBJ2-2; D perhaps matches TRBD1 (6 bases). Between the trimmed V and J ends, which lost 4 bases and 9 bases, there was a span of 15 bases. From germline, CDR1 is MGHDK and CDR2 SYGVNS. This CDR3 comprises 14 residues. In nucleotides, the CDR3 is TGTGCCAGCAGTGGCCTAAACAGGGAATGGGAGCTGTTTTTT. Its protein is CASSGLNREWELFF.

The CDR3 loop reads CASRSQGAGYGYTF. CDR3 in DNA: TGTGCCAGCAGATCACAGGGGGCAGGATATGGCTACACCTTC. The J gene is TRBJ1-2, the V gene TRBV27, with 9 bases fitting TRBD1. With V trimmed by 6 bases and J by 5 bases, 7 bases remained unmatched. Germline V lookup: CDR1 MNHEY, CDR2 SMNVEV (reference sequence). This CDR3 has 14 amino acids.

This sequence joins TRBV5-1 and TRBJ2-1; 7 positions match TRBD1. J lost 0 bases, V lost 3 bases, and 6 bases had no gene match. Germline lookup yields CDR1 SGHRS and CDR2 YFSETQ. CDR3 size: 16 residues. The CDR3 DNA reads TGCGCCAGCAGCTCAGGGGGTCAAAGCTCCTACAATGAGCAGTTCTTC. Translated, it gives CASSSGGQSSYNEQFF.

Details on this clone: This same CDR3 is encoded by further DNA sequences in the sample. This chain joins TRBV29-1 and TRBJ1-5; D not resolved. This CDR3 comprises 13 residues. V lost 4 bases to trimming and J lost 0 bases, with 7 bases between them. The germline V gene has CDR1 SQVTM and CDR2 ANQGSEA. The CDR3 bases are TGCAGCGTTGTAACAGATAGCAATCAGCCCCAGCATTTT. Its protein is CSVVTDSNQPQHF.

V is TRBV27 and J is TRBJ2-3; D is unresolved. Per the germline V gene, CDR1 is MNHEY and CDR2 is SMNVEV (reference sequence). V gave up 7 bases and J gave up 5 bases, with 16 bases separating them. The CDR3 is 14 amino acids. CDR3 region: CASKDLGREDTQYF. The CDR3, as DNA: TGTGCCAGCAAGGATTTGGGCCGAGAAGATACGCAGTATTTT.

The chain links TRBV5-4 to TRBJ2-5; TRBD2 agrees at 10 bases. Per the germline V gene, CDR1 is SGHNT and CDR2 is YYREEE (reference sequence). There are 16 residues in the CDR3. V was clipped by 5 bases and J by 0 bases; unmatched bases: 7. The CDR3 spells CASSRPSGGDQETQYF. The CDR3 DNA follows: TGTGCCAGCAGTCGGCCTAGCGGGGGCGACCAAGAGACCCAGTACTTC.

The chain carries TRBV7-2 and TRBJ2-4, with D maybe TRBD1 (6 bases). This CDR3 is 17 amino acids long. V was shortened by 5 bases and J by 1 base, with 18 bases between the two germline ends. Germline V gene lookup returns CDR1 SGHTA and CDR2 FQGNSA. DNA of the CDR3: TGTGCCAGCAGCCTCCGTGGACAGAACATCGCCAAAAACATTCAGTACTTC. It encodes CASSLRGQNIAKNIQYF.

The CDR3 region has the DNA TGTGCCAGCTCACCCGGGACAGGGCCCTACGAGCAGTACTTC. Protein product: CASSPGTGPYEQYF. V usage is TRBV18 and J usage is TRBJ2-7; 9 nucleotides line up with TRBD1. The CDR3 consists of 14 residues. V lost 3 bases and J lost 2; bases outside the gene matches: 2. CDR1 and CDR2 (germline): KGHSH, LQKENI.

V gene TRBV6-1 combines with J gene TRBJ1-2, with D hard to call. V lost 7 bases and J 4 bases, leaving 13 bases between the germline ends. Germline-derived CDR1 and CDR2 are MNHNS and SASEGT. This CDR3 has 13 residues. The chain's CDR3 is CASISGVFYGYTF. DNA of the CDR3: TGTGCCAGCATAAGCGGGGTGTTCTATGGCTACACCTTC.

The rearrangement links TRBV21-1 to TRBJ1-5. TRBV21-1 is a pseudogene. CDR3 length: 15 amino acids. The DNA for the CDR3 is TGTGCCAGCAGCAACCCAAACGGGGTTAGGCAGCCCCAGCATTTT. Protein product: CASSNPNGVRQPQHF.

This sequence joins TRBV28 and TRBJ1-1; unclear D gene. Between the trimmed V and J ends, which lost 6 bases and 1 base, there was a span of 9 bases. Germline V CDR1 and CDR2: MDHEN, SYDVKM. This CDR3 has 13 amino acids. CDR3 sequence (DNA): TGTGCCAGCAGCCTCAGACAGAACACTGAAGCTTTCTTT. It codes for CASSLRQNTEAFF. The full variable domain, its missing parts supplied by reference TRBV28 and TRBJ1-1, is DVKVTQSSRYLVKRTGEKVFLECVQDMDHENMFWYRQDPGLGLRLIYFSYDVKMKEKGDIPEGYSVSREKKERFSLILESASTNQTSMYLCASSLRQNTEAFFGQGTRLTVV.